This T cell receptor (beta chain) was recorded in a study of T cell clusters in autoimmune cytopenias. The CDR3 length is 13 residues. From germline, CDR1 is MNHEY and CDR2 SVGEGT. TRB amplification used around 270 ng of peripheral blood genomic DNA. TRB rearrangements were amplified by touch-down multiplex PCR with mixed TRB-A/B primers. Following a re-call of the multiplex PCR reads, TCRdb has one entry per CDR3 protein and lacks DNA. Its clone listing holds over 2,500 distinct CDR3 sequences. Broader study findings: Clustering suggested that physiological T cell clusters were missing in primary autoimmune cytopenia patients. The T cell clusters were defined only in silico, without experimental functional validation. Exclusive TRB clusters were about 2.9-fold more numerous in healthy donors than in active autoimmune hepatitis.

Judged by frequency, this clonotype is medium-sized. No antigen is known for it. The chain combines TRBV6-2 or TRBV6-3 with TRBJ2-7. The sequenced sample was peripheral blood. This TCR derives from a human donor with an autoimmune cytopenia or autoimmune hepatitis (not recorded which). The CDR3 is CASSYAGKYEQYF.